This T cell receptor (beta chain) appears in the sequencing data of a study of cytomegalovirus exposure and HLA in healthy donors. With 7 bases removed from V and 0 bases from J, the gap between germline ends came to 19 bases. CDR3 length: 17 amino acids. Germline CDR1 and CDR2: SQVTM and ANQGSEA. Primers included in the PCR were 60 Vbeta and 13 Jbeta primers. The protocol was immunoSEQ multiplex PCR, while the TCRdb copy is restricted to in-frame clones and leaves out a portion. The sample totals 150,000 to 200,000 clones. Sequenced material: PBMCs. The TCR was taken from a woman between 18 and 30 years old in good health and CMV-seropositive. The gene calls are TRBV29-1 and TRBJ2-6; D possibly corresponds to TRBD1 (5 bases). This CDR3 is CSAAAGFPGSGANVLTF. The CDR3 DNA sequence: TGCAGCGCAGCAGCAGGGTTCCCCGGCTCTGGGGCCAACGTCCTGACTTTC.